These T cell receptor beta chains were read from a single sample in a study of regulatory T cells in long-lasting Graves disease. In TCRdb, the multiplex PCR reads were re-called with MiXCR into one record per CDR3 protein. The sample consists of about 470,000 distinct CDR3 sequences, roughly 20% of them appearing once. This sample comprised peripheral blood mononuclear cells (PBMCs), obtained when the disease was refractory, from a patient treated with antithyroid drugs. The receptors originated from a female donor with Graves disease. CDR3s include the opening cysteine and the closing phenylalanine or tryptophan. The D gene is left open where the match is weak. Expanded clones get a size class; other rows say once, few or many, or leave the size out.

V	J	size	D	DNA	CDR3
TRBV4-1	TRBJ2-7	few	TRBD1	TGCGCCAGCAGCCATGGACAGGGGGCTACCTACGAGCAGTACTTC	CASSHGQGATYEQYF
TRBV3-1	TRBJ1-3	.	.	TGTGCCAGCAGCCAGCGAAGGGGTGGCTCTGGAAACACCATATATTTT	CASSQRRGGSGNTIYF
TRBV28	TRBJ1-3	many	.	TGTGCCAGCAGCTTCGCGGCGCAATACTCTGGAAACACCATATATTTT	CASSFAAQYSGNTIYF
TRBV20-1	TRBJ1-2	.	.	TGCAGTGCTAGGGGGGTAGGAACTAACTATGGCTACACCTTC	CSARGVGTNYGYTF
TRBV7-2	TRBJ2-7	many	TRBD2	TGTGCCAGCAGCCCAATTAGCGGGATCGGCGAGCAGTACTTC	CASSPISGIGEQYF
TRBV29-1	TRBJ1-1	many	.	TGCAGCGTTAAACGCCACCTACCAAGTGAGGGGCAAAATACTGAAGCTTTCTTT	CSVKRHLPSEGQNTEAFF
TRBV15	TRBJ1-2	many	.	TGTGCCACCAGCAGAGAAGCAGACCTCGTGAGCGGCACCTTC	CATSREADLVSGTF
TRBV29-1	TRBJ1-2	.	.	TGCAGCGTTGCGGGCACGTCCTATGGCTACACCTTC	CSVAGTSYGYTF
TRBV5-4	TRBJ1-2	few	TRBD1	TGTGCCAGCAGCCGATGGGGAGACAGGCAACAGGGGGGCTACACCTTC	CASSRWGDRQQGGYTF
TRBV6-1	TRBJ1-4	.	TRBD1	TGTGCCAGCAGTGCAGGACAGGGGGCCCCCCGTGGGGGTGAAAAACTGTTTTTT	CASSAGQGAPRGGEKLFF
TRBV29-1	TRBJ2-7	many	.	TGCAGCGTCCATAGGGATTACGAGCAGTACTTC	CSVHRDYEQYF
TRBV20-1	TRBJ1-3	.	.	TGCAGTGCTAGAACCGACAGAACCTCTGGAAACACCATATATTTT	CSARTDRTSGNTIYF
TRBV7-2	TRBJ1-6	few	TRBD1	TGTGCCAGCAGATGGGACAGGGGATCACCCCTCCACTTT	CASRWDRGSPLHF
TRBV6-5	TRBJ2-4	many	TRBD2	TGTGCCAGCAGTCACTATAGGACTAGCGGGAGTTCTGGCAAAAACATTCAGTACTTC	CASSHYRTSGSSGKNIQYF
TRBV7-9	TRBJ2-3	.	.	TGTGCCAGCAGCTCGGAGACAGAGCTTACAGATACGCAGTATTTT	CASSSETELTDTQYF
TRBV9	TRBJ1-1	few	.	TGTGCCAGCAGCGTAGGGGCGGGGTTGGACACTGAAGCTTTCTTT	CASSVGAGLDTEAFF
TRBV4-3	TRBJ2-7	.	.	TGCGCCAGCAGCCAAAGGGGGGACTCCTACGAGCAGTACTTC	CASSQRGDSYEQYF
TRBV7-8	TRBJ2-5	many	.	TGTGCCAGCAGGATTGACAGGGGAGTTTTCCGAAAGGATAGACTAGCGGAAGAGACCCAGTACTTC	CASRIDRGVFRKDRLAEETQYF